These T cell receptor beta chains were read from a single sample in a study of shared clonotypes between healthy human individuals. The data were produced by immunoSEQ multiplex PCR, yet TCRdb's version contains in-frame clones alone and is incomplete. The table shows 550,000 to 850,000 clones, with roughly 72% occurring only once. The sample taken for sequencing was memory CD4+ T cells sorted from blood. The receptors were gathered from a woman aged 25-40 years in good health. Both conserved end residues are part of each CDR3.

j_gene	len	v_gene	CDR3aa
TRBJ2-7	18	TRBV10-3	CAISEPRARGGASYEQYF
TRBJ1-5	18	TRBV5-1	CASSVTGSLGYSNQPQHF
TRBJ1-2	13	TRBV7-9	CASSFEDPYGYTF
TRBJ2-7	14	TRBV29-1	CSVGIGQFTSEQYF
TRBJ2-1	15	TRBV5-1	CASSASSGSYNEQFF
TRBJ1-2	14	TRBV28	CASSFYQGSYGYTF
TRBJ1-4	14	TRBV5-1	CASSIGTGYEKLFF
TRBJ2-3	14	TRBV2	CASSSGYNTDTQYF
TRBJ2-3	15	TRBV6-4	CASSVTSGGTDTQYF
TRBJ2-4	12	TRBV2	CASSEVGRVQYF
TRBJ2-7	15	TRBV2	CASNRRDRQTYEQYF
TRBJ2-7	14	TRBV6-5	CASKMGQGSYEQYF
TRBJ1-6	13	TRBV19	CASSTDRGYRLHF
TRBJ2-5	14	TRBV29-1	CSVVDILARETQYF
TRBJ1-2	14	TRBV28	CASRNTGFNYGYTF
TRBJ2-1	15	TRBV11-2	CASSLALAAPNEQFF
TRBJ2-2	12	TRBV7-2	CASSSVPGELFF
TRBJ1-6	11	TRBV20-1	CSARGQGPLHF
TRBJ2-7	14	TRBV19	CASTSVSGPFKQYF
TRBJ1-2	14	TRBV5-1	CASSLVTRSDGYTF
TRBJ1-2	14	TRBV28	CASSLSRGLGGYTF
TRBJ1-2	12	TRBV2	CASVADSYGYTF
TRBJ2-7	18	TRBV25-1	CASSEGGSGRFLAYEQYF
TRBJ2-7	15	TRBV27	CASSLSVAETREQYF
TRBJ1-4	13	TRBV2	CASRRSTNEKLFF
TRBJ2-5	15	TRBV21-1	CASSKGRDVQETQYF
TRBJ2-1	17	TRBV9	CASSPTGRGGGPNEQFF
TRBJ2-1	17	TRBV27	CASSLPGTSGIPNEQFF
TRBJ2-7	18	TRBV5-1	CASSLRAGVRGSSYEQYF
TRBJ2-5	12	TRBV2	CATRRNQGTQYF
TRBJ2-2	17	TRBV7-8	CASSPYSYGGNTGELFF
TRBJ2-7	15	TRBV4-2	CASSQDLAGSYEQYF
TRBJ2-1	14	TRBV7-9	CASSLGTGFNEQFF
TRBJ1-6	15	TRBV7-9	CASSTTGSTDSPLHF
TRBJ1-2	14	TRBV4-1	CASSQVGGGNGYTF
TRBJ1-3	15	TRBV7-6	CASSLGYSSGNTIYF
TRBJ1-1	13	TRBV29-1	CSVLHSQNTEAFF
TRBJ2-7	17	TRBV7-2	CASSLGGSAGARYEQYF
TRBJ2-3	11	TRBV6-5	CASTHSDTQYF